Below, 8 T cell receptor beta chains from the same sample are listed, as sequenced in a study of vaccination and CD4 T cells after COVID-19. The Oncomine TCR Beta short-read assay generated sequence data from the DNA of cultured CD4+ T cells. One entry per CDR3 protein results from TCRdb running MiXCR on the PCR reads. The sample holds 12,000 or so distinct CDR3 sequences, 40% to 55% seen once. The treatment was: approximately nine-day PBMC culture with coronavirus spike peptide pools or control peptides (ViraFEST assay). Antigen specificity for these receptors is unknown. Input material: CD4+ T cells from blood, cultured in vitro. The receptors stem from a human donor who had recovered from COVID-19.

CDR3 in DNA: TGCAGTGCTATCCGTGAGGGAGTTGGAGAGACCCAGTACTTC. Amino acid sequence: CSAIREGVGETQYF. The chain employs TRBV20-1 and TRBJ2-5; possible D gene TRBD2, 5 bases. V was shortened by 4 bases and J by 4 bases, with 16 bases between the two germline ends. The CDR3 is made up of 14 amino acids. The germline V gene has CDR1 DFQATT and CDR2 SNEGSKA (reference sequence).

This chain links TRBV20-1 with TRBJ2-3, with 9 positions matching TRBD2. The CDR3 loop spans 15 amino acids. Germline-derived CDR1 and CDR2 are DFQATT and SNEGSKA (reference sequence). V was pared by 6 bases and J by 5 bases, with 12 bases of the junction left unmatched. CDR3 DNA: TGCAGTGCCAGACTAGCGGCGCTCAGTAAAGATACGCAGTATTTT. This codes for CSARLAALSKDTQYF.

This clonotype was observed a few times. The DNA for the CDR3 is TGTGCCAGCAGTGGAAGCGTCGGGGGGGGTTTGAATGAGCAGTTCTTC. Amino acid sequence: CASSGSVGGGLNEQFF. V usage is TRBV12-3 or TRBV12-4 and J usage is TRBJ2-1, with 8 bases fitting TRBD2. The CDR3 length is 16 residues. V was pared by 5 bases and J by 7 bases, with 13 bases of the junction left unmatched.

The chain combines TRBV7-8 with TRBJ2-5; D remains unclear. The CDR3 is made up of 13 amino acids. V lost 7 bases and J 7 bases, leaving 16 bases between the germline ends. The V gene's germline CDR1 is SGHVS and CDR2 FQNEAQ. In DNA form, the CDR3 reads TGTGCCAGCACCCCCGACCAAAAAGGGACCCAGTACTTC. Its translation: CASTPDQKGTQYF.

The gene calls are TRBV28 and TRBJ2-5; 10 bases agree with TRBD2. The germline CDR1 and CDR2 sequences are MDHEN and SYDVKM. The CDR3 loop spans 14 amino acids. V lost 6 bases, J lost 5 bases, and 6 bases stayed unmatched. The chain's CDR3 is CASRLAGGLETQYF. DNA of the CDR3: TGTGCCAGCAGATTAGCGGGGGGCCTGGAGACCCAGTACTTC.

The CDR3 region is CSVVVLAGVLEQFF. CDR3 DNA sequence: TGCAGCGTTGTTGTTCTAGCGGGAGTTCTTGAGCAGTTCTTC. This sequence joins TRBV29-1 and TRBJ2-1; 10 nucleotides align to TRBD2. With 4 bases clipped from V and 9 bases from J, the junction kept 9 bases outside the gene matches. The CDR3 is 14 amino acids. CDR1 SQVTM and CDR2 ANQGSEA come from the germline V gene.

The V and J genes are TRBV18 and TRBJ2-5; D uncertain. This CDR3 has 13 amino acids. The germline gives CDR1 KGHSH, CDR2 LQKENI. V shed 3 bases and J shed 2 bases, with 7 bases lying between them. CDR3 nucleotide sequence: TGTGCCAGCTCACCGTTTGGTCAAGAGACCCAGTACTTC. Translating it yields CASSPFGQETQYF.

The chain has TRBV6-4 and TRBJ1-4; D not resolved. Germline values: CDR1 MRHNA, CDR2 SNTAGT. The CDR3 is 14 residues long. Between the trimmed V and J ends, which lost 6 bases and 3 bases, there was a span of 11 bases. CDR3 coding DNA: TGTGCCAGCAGCCTGACGGAATCTAATGAAAAACTGTTTTTT. It encodes CASSLTESNEKLFF.